This TCR beta chain was sequenced in a study of T-cell reconstitution after alpha-beta-depleted transplantation in children listed by TCRdb under 2016. Regarding the study in general: Using TCR repertoire profiling, the study followed T-cell immune reconstitution in a quantitative way in children after TCRalphabeta/CD19-depleted allogeneic hematopoietic cell transplantation.

Library construction relied on PCR. The reads were generated on an Illumina HiSeq 2500. Molecular barcoding was employed in the preparation of TCR libraries, with unique molecular identifiers being used to normalize TCRbeta repertoire quantification. TCRdb passed the public sequencing reads through fastp at Q25 and MiXCR, retaining productive beta sequences. Identical CDR3 protein sequences are pooled into one entry, listed with their most common genes and DNA. The sample data list approximately 510,000 distinct CDR3 sequences, and approximately 20% of these were observed just once. The biggest ten clones account for more than 2.5% of the sample. This clonotype was observed a handful of times. What this receptor recognizes is not known. No qualities accompany the bases; no much larger clone lies one base away. Trimming removed 5 bases from V and 9 bases from J, leaving 8 bases between the germline ends. The CDR3 sequence holds 10 residues, the cysteine and phenylalanine included. CDR3 DNA is the only sequence kept; it has 30 bases, read in frame from the first base. CDR1 and CDR2, per the germline V gene, are SGHTA and FQGTGA.

The clonotype originates from a human donor who donated a stem cell graft to a child with acute lymphoblastic leukemia. The rearranged chain carries TRBV7-3 and TRBJ2-7; too little of a D gene remains to name it. The starting material was PBMCs from the stem cell graft donor, obtained from the stem cell graft. The CDR3 protein sequence reads: CASSGYRQYF. The DNA reads TGTGCCAGCAGCGGGTACAGGCAGTACTTC.